These 25 T cell receptor beta chains came from one sample sequenced in a study of identifying expanded T cells in peripheral blood. TCRdb keeps only in-frame clones here, not all; method: immunoSEQ multiplex PCR. Among 75,000 to 95,000 clones listed, 85% to 90% were seen once. The sample consisted of blood. All receptors derive from a person aged 18-70 years in good health.

V is TRBV10-2 and J is TRBJ2-3; 9 positions agree with TRBD2. The trim removed 8 bases at V and 0 bases at J, leaving 3 bases unmatched. Germline CDR1 WSHSY, CDR2 SAAADI. The CDR3 is 14 residues long. Here the CDR3 DNA reads TGCGCCAGCCGCGGGGGGGGCAGCACAGATACGCAGTATTTT. This codes for CASRGGGSTDTQYF.

This clone is categorized as large (0.1 to 1%). The chain links TRBV29-1 to TRBJ1-2; D gene uncertain. V lost 6 bases, J lost 2 bases, and 16 bases lay in between. The CDR3 has 14 amino acids. Per the germline V gene, CDR1 is SQVTM and CDR2 is ANQGSEA. In DNA form, the CDR3 reads TGCAGCGTGCTCGGCGGGAGTACCAACTATGGCTACACCTTC. Its translation: CSVLGGSTNYGYTF.

This chain connects TRBV5-6 to TRBJ1-1, with a tentative D call TRBD1 (6 bases). V lost 4 bases and J lost 3, with 7 bases in between. Germline CDR1 SGHDT, CDR2 YYEEEE. The length of the CDR3 is 12 residues. CDR3 region: CASSRQDTEAFF. The CDR3 DNA is TGTGCCAGCAGCCGACAGGACACTGAAGCTTTCTTT.

This chain uses TRBV4-1 with TRBJ2-7, with 9 bases matching TRBD1. From germline, CDR1 is MGHRA and CDR2 YSYEKL. After removal of 2 bases from V and 5 bases from J, the junction contained 7 bases not matched to a gene. The CDR3 is 15 residues long. The CDR3 loop is CASSQFSGQGHEQYF. CDR3 nucleotides: TGCGCCAGCAGCCAATTCTCCGGACAGGGGCACGAGCAGTACTTC.

The rearrangement uses TRBV7-9 and TRBJ1-3, with TRBD1 identical over 10 bases. The J segment lost 0 bases and the V segment lost 11 bases, leaving 7 bases of the junction unmatched. This CDR3 region has 15 residues. Per the germline V gene, CDR1 is SEHNR and CDR2 is FQNEAQ (reference sequence). CDR3 residues: CAGGTGANSGNTIYF. The CDR3 DNA is TGTGCCGGCGGGACAGGGGCAAACTCTGGAAACACCATATATTTT. The variable domain in full, completed from reference TRBV7-9 and TRBJ1-3, reads DTGVSQNPRHKITKRGQNVTFRCDPISEHNRLYWYRQTLGQGPEFLTYFQNEAQLEKSRLLSDRFSAERPKGSFSTLEIQRTEQGDSAMYLCAGGTGANSGNTIYFGEGSWLTVV.

The chain couples TRBV28 to TRBJ2-7; D not certain. This CDR3 spans 11 amino acids. Germline loops: CDR1 MDHEN, CDR2 SYDVKM. V gave up 5 bases and J gave up 6 bases, with 8 bases separating them. CDR3 in amino acids: CASSLQVEQYF. The CDR3, as DNA: TGTGCCAGCAGTCTCCAGGTCGAGCAGTACTTC.

CDR3 DNA: TGTGCCAGCTCACCACTGGACCCCAGTGGGACTGAAGCTTTCTTT. As protein: CASSPLDPSGTEAFF. The gene calls are TRBV18 and TRBJ1-1; D unresolved. Germline loops: CDR1 KGHSH, CDR2 LQKENI. Trimming took off 1 base at V and 5 bases at J, with 14 bases between the two ends. CDR3 length: 15 residues.

This clone was counted between two and nine times. CDR3 sequence reads: CASSLSQELYNEQFF. The CDR3 DNA follows: TGTGCCAGCAGTTTAAGTCAGGAGTTATACAATGAGCAGTTCTTC. This chain connects TRBV27 to TRBJ2-1; D gene unclear. The CDR3 has 15 residues. CDR1 MNHEY and CDR2 SMNVEV come from the germline V gene (reference sequence). Between the trimmed V and J ends, which lost 2 bases and 4 bases, there was a span of 12 bases.

The chain joins TRBV11-2 to TRBJ1-5; D ambiguous. Per the germline V gene, CDR1 is SGHAT and CDR2 is FQNNGV. The V end was cut by 5 bases, the J end by 5 bases, with 10 bases between. The CDR3 has 13 amino acids. CDR3 DNA sequence: TGTGCCAGCAGCGTCGGACCCTATCAGCCCCAGCATTTT. Translating it yields CASSVGPYQPQHF.

J is TRBJ1-2 and V is TRBV7-9; D not certain. Germline-derived CDR1 and CDR2 are SEHNR and FQNEAQ (reference sequence). Trimming took off 5 bases at V and 7 bases at J, with 11 bases between the two ends. The CDR3 runs 12 residues. The CDR3 sequence is CASSPGPGGYTF. The CDR3 DNA reads TGTGCCAGCAGCCCGGGCCCAGGTGGCTACACCTTC. The full variable domain, completed using reference TRBV7-9 and TRBJ1-2, is DTGVSQNPRHKITKRGQNVTFRCDPISEHNRLYWYRQTLGQGPEFLTYFQNEAQLEKSRLLSDRFSAERPKGSFSTLEIQRTEQGDSAMYLCASSPGPGGYTFGSGTRLTVV.

The chain recombines TRBV7-2 with TRBJ2-1, with TRBD1 as a possible D gene (6 bases). V dropped 6 bases and J dropped 7 bases, with 22 bases sitting between them. Germline loops: CDR1 SGHTA, CDR2 FQGNSA. The CDR3 loop spans 16 amino acids. The CDR3 sequence: CASRGTGTKSQNEQFF. In DNA, the CDR3 is TGTGCCAGCAGGGGAACCGGGACAAAATCCCAAAATGAGCAGTTCTTC.

As DNA, the CDR3 is TGTGCCAGCAGTCCCAGGCCAAGCAGCAATCAGCCCCAGCATTTT. Translating gives CASSPRPSSNQPQHF. The V gene is TRBV6-1, the J gene TRBJ1-5; the D is unclear. The CDR3 totals 15 residues. Trimming took off 5 bases at V and 1 base at J, with 12 bases between the two ends. Germline V gives CDR1 MNHNS, CDR2 SASEGT.

V gene TRBV4-1 combines with J gene TRBJ1-1, with D hard to call. V lost 0 bases, J lost 1 base, and 6 bases lay in between. The CDR3 is made up of 14 amino acids. Germline values: CDR1 MGHRA, CDR2 YSYEKL. CDR3: CASSQDRGNTEAFF. The CDR3 DNA reads as TGCGCCAGCAGCCAAGACAGAGGGAACACTGAAGCTTTCTTT.

This CDR3 reads CASRPGQGLRGYTF. CDR3 sequence (DNA): TGTGCCAGTAGGCCGGGACAGGGTTTGAGAGGCTACACCTTC. V usage is TRBV19 and J usage is TRBJ1-2; 9 bases align to TRBD1. The CDR3 is made up of 14 amino acids. J lost 8 bases, V lost 6 bases, and 10 bases had no gene match. Germline CDR1 and CDR2: LNHDA and SQIVND (reference sequence).

This chain links TRBV12-5 with TRBJ1-1; 11 bases line up with TRBD1. CDR3 length: 20 amino acids. The V gene's germline CDR1 is LGHNT and CDR2 FRNRAP. V gave up 0 bases and J gave up 1 base; unmatched junction bases: 13. CDR3 coding DNA: TGTGCTAGTGGTTTGGTACCGAAAGGGACAGGGGGTCCGGGGAACACTGAAGCTTTCTTT. Its protein is CASGLVPKGTGGPGNTEAFF.

With regard to this clone: In the same sample, other DNA sequences code for this CDR3. The chain joins TRBV18 to TRBJ1-1; 11 nucleotides line up with TRBD1. Germline V gene lookup returns CDR1 KGHSH and CDR2 LQKENI. CDR3 length equals 15 residues. The V gene end was trimmed by 0 bases and the J gene end by 4 bases; junction bases not matched to a gene: 1. The CDR3 spells CASSPPGTGGTEAFF. The DNA for the CDR3 is TGTGCCAGCTCACCACCCGGGACAGGGGGCACTGAAGCTTTCTTT. The whole variable domain, remainder taken from reference TRBV18 and TRBJ1-1, is NAGVMQNPRHLVRRRGQEARLRCSPMKGHSHVYWYRQLPEEGLKFMVYLQKENIIDESGMPKERFSAEFPKEGPSILRIQQVVRGDSAAYFCASSPPGTGGTEAFFGQGTRLTVV.

V usage is TRBV6-5 and J usage is TRBJ2-2; 8 positions agree with TRBD1. The germline CDR1 and CDR2 sequences are MNHEY and SVGAGI. The ends lost 7 bases at V and 3 bases at J; junction bases unmatched: 7. The CDR3 covers 15 residues. The DNA for the CDR3 is TGTGCCAGCACGAGGACAGGGCCTGACACCGGGGAGCTGTTTTTT. It translates to CASTRTGPDTGELFF.

CDR3 region: CASSETPGLLNEKLFF. The CDR3 nucleotides read TGTGCCAGCTCAGAAACGCCGGGACTGCTTAATGAAAAACTGTTTTTT. This rearrangement joins TRBV18 to TRBJ1-4; possibly TRBD1 for D (5 bases). Germline CDR1 is KGHSH and CDR2 is LQKENI. The CDR3 length is 16 residues. Trimming removed 5 bases from V and 4 bases from J, with 17 bases in between. The full variable domain, with the rest looked up from reference TRBV18 and TRBJ1-4, is NAGVMQNPRHLVRRRGQEARLRCSPMKGHSHVYWYRQLPEEGLKFMVYLQKENIIDESGMPKERFSAEFPKEGPSILRIQQVVRGDSAAYFCASSETPGLLNEKLFFGSGTQLSVL.

This rearrangement joins TRBV19 to TRBJ1-2; D perhaps matches TRBD1 (5 bases). The germline V gene has CDR1 LNHDA and CDR2 SQIVND (reference sequence). This CDR3 region has 12 residues. Trimming cost V 8 bases and J 7 bases, with 14 bases left between them. CDR3 in amino acids: CASGDSPGGYTF. CDR3 DNA: TGTGCCAGTGGTGACAGCCCGGGTGGCTACACCTTC.

The chain links TRBV9 to TRBJ2-1, with 10 bases that match TRBD2. The CDR3 runs to 15 residues. V was pared by 3 bases and J by 4 bases, with 4 bases of the junction left unmatched. Looked up from germline, CDR1 is SGDLS and CDR2 is YYNGEE. As DNA, the CDR3 is TGTGCCAGCAGCGAGACTAGCGGGCCATACAATGAGCAGTTCTTC. As protein: CASSETSGPYNEQFF.

The V and J genes are TRBV5-1 and TRBJ2-5, with 15 positions matching TRBD2. J lost 4 bases, V lost 3 bases, and 4 bases had no gene match. The CDR3 contains 16 residues. CDR1 and CDR2 from the germline V gene are SGHRS and YFSETQ. The CDR3 region has the DNA TGCGCCAGCAGCTACGGGACTAGCGGGGGGCGAGAGACCCAGTACTTC. It is translated as CASSYGTSGGRETQYF. Combining the CDR3 with reference TRBV5-1 and TRBJ2-5 gives the whole variable domain KAGVTQTPRYLIKTRGQQVTLSCSPISGHRSVSWYQQTPGQGLQFLFEYFSETQRNKGNFPGRFSGRQFSNSRSEMNVSTLELGDSALYLCASSYGTSGGRETQYFGPGTRLLVL.

The chain is built from TRBV29-1 and TRBJ2-1, with 7 bases identical to TRBD2. CDR3 length: 13 amino acids. V was pared by 2 bases and J by 12 bases, with 10 bases of the junction left unmatched. Germline CDR1 is SQVTM and CDR2 is ANQGSEA. The CDR3, as DNA: TGCAGCGTTGAACGCACTAGCGACTCCTTGCAGTTCTTC. Translation: CSVERTSDSLQFF.

V and J are TRBV4-2 and TRBJ1-1, with 8 bases that match TRBD1. There are 16 residues in the CDR3. V gave up 3 bases and J gave up 2 bases; unmatched junction bases: 8. Per germline, CDR1 LGHNA and CDR2 YNFKEQ. The CDR3 DNA is TGTGCCAGCAGCCAGATTTTCAGGGGGCGCAACACTGAAGCTTTCTTT. Protein: CASSQIFRGRNTEAFF.

V is TRBV27 and J is TRBJ1-5; D not certain. Germline CDR1 MNHEY, CDR2 SMNVEV (reference sequence). The CDR3 runs to 14 residues. Trimming shortened V by 4 bases and J by 0 bases, and 7 bases separated the two germline ends. The CDR3 loop is CASSYHSSNQPQHF. The CDR3 DNA reads as TGTGCCAGCAGTTATCACTCTAGCAATCAGCCCCAGCATTTT.

This clone was observed once. The chain joins TRBV19 to TRBJ2-7; TRBD2 aligns across 8 bases. Germline CDR1 is LNHDA and CDR2 is SQIVND (reference sequence). V dropped 1 base and J dropped 4; count of bases not matched to a gene: 0. The CDR3 extends over 13 amino acids. CDR3 bases: TGTGCCAGTAGTATAGCGGGAGGGTACGAGCAGTACTTC. Translating gives CASSIAGGYEQYF.